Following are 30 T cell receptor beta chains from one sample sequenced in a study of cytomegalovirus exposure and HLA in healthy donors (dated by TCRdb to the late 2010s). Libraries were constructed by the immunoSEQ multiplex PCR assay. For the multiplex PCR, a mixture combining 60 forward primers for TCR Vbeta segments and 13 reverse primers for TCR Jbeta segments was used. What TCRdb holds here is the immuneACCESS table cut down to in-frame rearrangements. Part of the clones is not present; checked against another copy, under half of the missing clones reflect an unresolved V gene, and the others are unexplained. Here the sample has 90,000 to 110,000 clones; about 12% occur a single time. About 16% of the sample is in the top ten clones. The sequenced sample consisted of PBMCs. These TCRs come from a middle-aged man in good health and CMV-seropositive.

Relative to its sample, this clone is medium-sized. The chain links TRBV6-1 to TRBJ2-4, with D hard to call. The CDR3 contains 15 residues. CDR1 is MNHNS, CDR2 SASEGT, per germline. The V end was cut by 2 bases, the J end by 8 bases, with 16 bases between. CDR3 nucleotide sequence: TGTGCCAGCAGTGAAAGATATGGAGAGGCGGACATTCAGTACTTC. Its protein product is CASSERYGEADIQYF.

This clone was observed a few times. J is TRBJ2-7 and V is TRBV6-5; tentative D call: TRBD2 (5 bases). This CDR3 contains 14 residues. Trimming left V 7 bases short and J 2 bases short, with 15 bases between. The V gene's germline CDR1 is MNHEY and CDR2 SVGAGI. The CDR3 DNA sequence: TGTGCCAGCACCAGTTCTGGACTGGCCTACGAGCAGTACTTC. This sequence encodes CASTSSGLAYEQYF.

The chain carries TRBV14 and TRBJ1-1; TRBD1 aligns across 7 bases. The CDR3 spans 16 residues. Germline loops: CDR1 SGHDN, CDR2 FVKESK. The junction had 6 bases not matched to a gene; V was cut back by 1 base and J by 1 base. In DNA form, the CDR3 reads TGTGCCAGCAGCCAAGGGGACAGATTCCCGAACACTGAAGCTTTCTTT. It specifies CASSQGDRFPNTEAFF.

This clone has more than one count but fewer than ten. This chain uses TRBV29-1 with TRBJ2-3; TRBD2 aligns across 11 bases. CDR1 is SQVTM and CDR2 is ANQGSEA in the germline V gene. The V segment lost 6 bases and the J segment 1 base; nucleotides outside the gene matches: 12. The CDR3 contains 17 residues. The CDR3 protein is CSVTGTSGVGGTDTQYF. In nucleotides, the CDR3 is TGCAGCGTAACCGGGACTAGCGGAGTGGGGGGCACAGATACGCAGTATTTT.

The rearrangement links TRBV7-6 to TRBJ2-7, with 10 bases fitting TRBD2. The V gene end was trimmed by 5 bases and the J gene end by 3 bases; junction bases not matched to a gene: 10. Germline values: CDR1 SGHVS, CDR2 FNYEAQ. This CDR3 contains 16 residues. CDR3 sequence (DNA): TGTGCCAGCAGCCCCCGGGGTAGCGGGGGGTTCTACGAGCAGTACTTC. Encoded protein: CASSPRGSGGFYEQYF.

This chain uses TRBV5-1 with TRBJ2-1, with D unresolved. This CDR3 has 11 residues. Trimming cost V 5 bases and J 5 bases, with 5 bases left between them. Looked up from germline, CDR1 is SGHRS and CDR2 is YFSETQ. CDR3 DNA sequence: TGCGCCAGCAGGGCCGACAATGAGCAGTTCTTC. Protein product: CASRADNEQFF.

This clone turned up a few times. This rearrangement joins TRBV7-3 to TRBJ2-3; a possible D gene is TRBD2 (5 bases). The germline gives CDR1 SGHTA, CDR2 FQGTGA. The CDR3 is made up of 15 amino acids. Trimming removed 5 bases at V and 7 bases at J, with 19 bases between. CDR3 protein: CASSLARAQRNTQYF. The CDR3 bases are TGTGCCAGCAGCCTAGCTAGGGCCCAGAGGAATACGCAGTATTTT.

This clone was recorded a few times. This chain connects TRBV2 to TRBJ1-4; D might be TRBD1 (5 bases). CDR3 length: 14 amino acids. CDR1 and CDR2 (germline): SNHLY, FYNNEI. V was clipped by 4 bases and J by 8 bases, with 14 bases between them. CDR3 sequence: CASSGGEGGEKLFF. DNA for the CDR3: TGTGCCAGCAGTGGAGGGGAGGGAGGCGAAAAACTGTTTTTT. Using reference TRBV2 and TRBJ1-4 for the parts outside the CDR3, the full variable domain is EPEVTQTPSHQVTQMGQEVILRCVPISNHLYFYWYRQILGQKVEFLVSFYNNEISEKSEIFDDQFSVERPDGSNFTLKIRSTKLEDSAMYFCASSGGEGGEKLFFGSGTQLSVL.

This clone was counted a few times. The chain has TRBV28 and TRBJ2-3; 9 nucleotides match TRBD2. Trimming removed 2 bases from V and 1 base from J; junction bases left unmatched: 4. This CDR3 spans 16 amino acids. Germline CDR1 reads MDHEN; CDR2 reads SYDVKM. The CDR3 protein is CASSLRVAGGTDTQYF. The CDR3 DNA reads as TGTGCCAGCAGTTTAAGGGTAGCGGGAGGCACAGATACGCAGTATTTT. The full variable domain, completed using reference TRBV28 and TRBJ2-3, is DVKVTQSSRYLVKRTGEKVFLECVQDMDHENMFWYRQDPGLGLRLIYFSYDVKMKEKGDIPEGYSVSREKKERFSLILESASTNQTSMYLCASSLRVAGGTDTQYFGPGTRLTVL.

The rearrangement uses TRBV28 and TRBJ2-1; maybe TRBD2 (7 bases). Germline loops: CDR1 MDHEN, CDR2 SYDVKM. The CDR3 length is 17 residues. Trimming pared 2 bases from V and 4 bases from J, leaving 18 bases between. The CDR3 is CASSLGGAGASYNEQFF. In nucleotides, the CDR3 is TGTGCCAGCAGTTTAGGGGGGGCAGGGGCGTCATACAATGAGCAGTTCTTC.

CDR3 region: CSGGRGTDTQYF. The CDR3 region has the DNA TGCAGCGGGGGGAGGGGCACAGATACGCAGTATTTT. The chain couples TRBV29-1 to TRBJ2-3, with 7 positions matching TRBD2. Trimming cost V 7 bases and J 1 base; bases outside gene matches: 2. The length of the CDR3 is 12 residues. CDR1 SQVTM and CDR2 ANQGSEA come from the germline V gene.

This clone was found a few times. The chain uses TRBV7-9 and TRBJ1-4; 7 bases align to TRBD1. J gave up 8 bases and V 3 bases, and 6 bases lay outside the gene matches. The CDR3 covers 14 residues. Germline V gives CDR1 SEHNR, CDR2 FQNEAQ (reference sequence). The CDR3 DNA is TGTGCCAGCAGCTTGCGAACAGGGGAGGAAAAACTGTTTTTT. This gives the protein CASSLRTGEEKLFF.

The CDR3 DNA sequence: TGTGCCAGCAGCTTAGGACAGGGGGCTAGCGAGCAGTACTTC. Its protein product is CASSLGQGASEQYF. The V call is TRBV7-2, the J call TRBJ2-7, with 10 bases identical to TRBD1. After removal of 1 base from V and 6 bases from J, the junction contained 3 bases not matched to a gene. The CDR3 runs 14 residues. The germline gives CDR1 SGHTA, CDR2 FQGNSA.

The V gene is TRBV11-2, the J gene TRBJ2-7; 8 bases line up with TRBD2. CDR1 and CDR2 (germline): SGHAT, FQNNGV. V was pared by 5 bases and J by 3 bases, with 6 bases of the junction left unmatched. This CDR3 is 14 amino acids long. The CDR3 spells CASSPPSGFYEQYF. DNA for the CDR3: TGTGCCAGCAGCCCGCCTAGCGGGTTCTACGAGCAGTACTTC.

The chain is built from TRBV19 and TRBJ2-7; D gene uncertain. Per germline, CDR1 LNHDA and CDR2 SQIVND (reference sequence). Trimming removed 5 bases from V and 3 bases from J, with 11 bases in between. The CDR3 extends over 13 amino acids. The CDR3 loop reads CASSVYPHYEQYF. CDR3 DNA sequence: TGTGCCAGTAGTGTCTACCCCCACTACGAGCAGTACTTC.

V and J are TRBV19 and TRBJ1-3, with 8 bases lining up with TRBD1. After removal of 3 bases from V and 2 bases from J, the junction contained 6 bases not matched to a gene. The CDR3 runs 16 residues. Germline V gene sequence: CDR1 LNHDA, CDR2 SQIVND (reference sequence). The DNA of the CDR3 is TGTGCCAGTAGTATCCCCGGACAGGGCGCTGGAAACACCATATATTTT. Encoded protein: CASSIPGQGAGNTIYF.

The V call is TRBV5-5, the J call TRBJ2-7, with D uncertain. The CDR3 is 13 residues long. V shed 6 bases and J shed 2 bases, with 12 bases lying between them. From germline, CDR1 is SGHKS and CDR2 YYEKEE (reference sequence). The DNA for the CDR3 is TGTGCCAGCACCCTCGACACAACCTACGAGCAGTACTTC. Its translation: CASTLDTTYEQYF.

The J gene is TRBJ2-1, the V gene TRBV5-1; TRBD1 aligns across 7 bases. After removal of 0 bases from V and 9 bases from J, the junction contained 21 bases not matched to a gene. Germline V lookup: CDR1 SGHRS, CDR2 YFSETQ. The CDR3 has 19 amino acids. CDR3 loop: CASSLGVFRDSRDWGEQFF. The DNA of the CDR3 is TGCGCCAGCAGCTTGGGGGTTTTCCGGGACAGTAGAGACTGGGGTGAGCAGTTCTTC.

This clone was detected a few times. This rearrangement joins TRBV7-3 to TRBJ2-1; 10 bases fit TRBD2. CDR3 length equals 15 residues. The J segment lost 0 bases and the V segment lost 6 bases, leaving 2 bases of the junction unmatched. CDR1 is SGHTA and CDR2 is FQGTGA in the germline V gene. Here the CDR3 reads CASRLAGSSYNEQFF. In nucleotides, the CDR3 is TGTGCCAGCAGACTAGCGGGAAGCTCCTACAATGAGCAGTTCTTC.

The CDR3 nucleotides read TGTGCCAGCAGTTTATATACTAGCGGGAGTCACGAGCAGTACTTC. Translated: CASSLYTSGSHEQYF. The chain has TRBV28 and TRBJ2-7, with TRBD2 matching over 11 bases. Germline-derived CDR1 and CDR2 are MDHEN and SYDVKM. This CDR3 contains 15 residues. The trim removed 1 base at V and 5 bases at J, leaving 4 bases unmatched.

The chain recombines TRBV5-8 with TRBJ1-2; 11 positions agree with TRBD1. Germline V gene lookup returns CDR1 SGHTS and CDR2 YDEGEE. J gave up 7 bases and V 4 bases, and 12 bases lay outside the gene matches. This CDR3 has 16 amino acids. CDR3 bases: TGTGCCAGCAGCGTTCGACACGGGGACAGGGGGTTTGGCTACACCTTC. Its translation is CASSVRHGDRGFGYTF. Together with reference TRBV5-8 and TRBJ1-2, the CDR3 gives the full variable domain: EAGVTQSPTHLIKTRGQQATLRCSPISGHTSVYWYQQALGLGLQFLLWYDEGEERNRGNFPPRFSGRQFPNYSSELNVNALELEDSALYLCASSVRHGDRGFGYTFGSGTRLTVV.

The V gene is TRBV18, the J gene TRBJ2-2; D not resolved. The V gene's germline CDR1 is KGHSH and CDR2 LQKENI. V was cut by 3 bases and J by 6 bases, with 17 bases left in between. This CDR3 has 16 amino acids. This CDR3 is CASSPIDHLGAGELFF. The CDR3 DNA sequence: TGTGCCAGCTCACCCATCGACCACCTTGGAGCCGGGGAGCTGTTTTTT.

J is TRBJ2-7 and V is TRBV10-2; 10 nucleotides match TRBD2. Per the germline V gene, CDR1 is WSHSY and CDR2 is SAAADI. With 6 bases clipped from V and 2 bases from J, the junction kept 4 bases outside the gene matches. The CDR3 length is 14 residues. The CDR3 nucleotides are TGCGCCAGCAGGGGACTAGCGACGGCCTACGAGCAGTACTTC. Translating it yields CASRGLATAYEQYF.

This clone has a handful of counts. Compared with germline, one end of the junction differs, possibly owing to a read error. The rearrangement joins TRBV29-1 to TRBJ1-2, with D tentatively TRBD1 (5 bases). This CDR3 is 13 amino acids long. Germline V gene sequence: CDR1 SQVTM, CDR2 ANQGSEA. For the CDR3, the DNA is TGCAGCGTTGAACTTGTGTGGGGCTATGGCTACAAATTC. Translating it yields CSVELVWGYGYKF.

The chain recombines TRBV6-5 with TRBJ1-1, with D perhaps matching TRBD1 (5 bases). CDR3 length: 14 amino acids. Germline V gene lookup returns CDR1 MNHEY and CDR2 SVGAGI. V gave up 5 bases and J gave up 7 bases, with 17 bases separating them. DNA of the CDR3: TGTGCCAGCAGTGCGGGAGACAGCCTCTTTGAAGCTTTCTTT. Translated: CASSAGDSLFEAFF.

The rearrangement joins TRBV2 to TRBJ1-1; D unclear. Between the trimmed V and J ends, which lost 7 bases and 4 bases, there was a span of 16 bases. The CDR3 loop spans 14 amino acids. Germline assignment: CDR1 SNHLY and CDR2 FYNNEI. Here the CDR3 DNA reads TGTGCCAGCAAATATTACAGAGAAAGCACTGAAGCTTTCTTT. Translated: CASKYYRESTEAFF.

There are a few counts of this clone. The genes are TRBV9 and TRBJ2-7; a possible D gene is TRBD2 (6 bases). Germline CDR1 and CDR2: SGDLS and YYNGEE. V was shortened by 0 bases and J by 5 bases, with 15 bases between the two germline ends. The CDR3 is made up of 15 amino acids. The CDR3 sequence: CASSVEGTPSDEQYF. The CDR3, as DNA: TGTGCCAGCAGCGTAGAGGGGACTCCTTCGGACGAGCAGTACTTC.

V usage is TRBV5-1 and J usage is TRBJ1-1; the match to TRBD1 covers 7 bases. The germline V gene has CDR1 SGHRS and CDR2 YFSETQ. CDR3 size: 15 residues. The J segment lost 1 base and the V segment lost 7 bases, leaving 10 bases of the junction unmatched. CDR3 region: CASGQGGTENTEAFF. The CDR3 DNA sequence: TGCGCCAGCGGTCAGGGGGGAACAGAGAACACTGAAGCTTTCTTT. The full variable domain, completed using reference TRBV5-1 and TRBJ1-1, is KAGVTQTPRYLIKTRGQQVTLSCSPISGHRSVSWYQQTPGQGLQFLFEYFSETQRNKGNFPGRFSGRQFSNSRSEMNVSTLELGDSALYLCASGQGGTENTEAFFGQGTRLTVV.

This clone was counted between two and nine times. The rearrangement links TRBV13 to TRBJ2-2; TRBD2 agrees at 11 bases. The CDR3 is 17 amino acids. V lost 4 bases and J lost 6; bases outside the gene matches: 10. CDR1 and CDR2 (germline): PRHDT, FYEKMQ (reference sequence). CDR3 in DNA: TGTGCCAGCAGCTCACCCCCGGGACTAGCGGTTTCCGGGGAGCTGTTTTTT. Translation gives CASSSPPGLAVSGELFF.

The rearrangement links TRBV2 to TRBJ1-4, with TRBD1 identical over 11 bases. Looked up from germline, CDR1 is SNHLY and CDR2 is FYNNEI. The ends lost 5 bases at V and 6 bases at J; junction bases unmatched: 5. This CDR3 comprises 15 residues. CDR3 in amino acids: CASSSGTGGYEKLFF. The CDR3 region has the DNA TGTGCCAGCAGTTCGGGGACAGGGGGGTATGAAAAACTGTTTTTT.